This T cell receptor beta chain originates from a study (dated by TCRdb to 2015 to 2017). Notes on the research overall: The study set out to test whether tumor-infiltrating Tregs in breast cancer get recruited from blood Tregs or are instead converted in situ from other CD4+ T cell subsets. Study-level results and caveats: The greatest overlap of tumor-infiltrating Treg TCR alpha and beta sequences was observed with tumor naive CD4+ T cells, followed by blood naive CD4+ T cells. The validation in the larger cohort was limited to a single TCR beta V-J rearrangement instead of whole repertoires. The TCR gene usage of tumor memory CD4+ T cells clustered together with blood and lymph node memory CD4+ cells and with lymph node naive CD4+ cells.

As to this clonotype: Its antigen specificity is not known. It has no much larger one-base neighbor in the sample; base qualities were not kept.

Full-length TCR variable regions were amplified by 5' RACE PCR using constant-region reverse primers, and then by semi-nested PCR using Nested Universal Primer A. Using the ReliaPrep RNA Cell Miniprep System, total RNA was extracted, and the SMARTer RACE 5'/3' Kit was then used to reverse transcribe the RNA into 5'RACE-ready cDNA. An Illumina MiSeq was used to sequence the full-length TCR alpha and beta libraries, which had been barcoded with multiplex adaptors. The published analysis was carried out like this. Sequencing data were pooled across the five patients for each of nine subset-tissue groups and compared by unsupervised clustering of TCR gene usage. The Morisita-Horn index was used to calculate repertoire similarity, with shared sequences weighted according to their contribution to each repertoire. TCRdb applied fastp at Q25 and MiXCR to the public reads, then kept only in-frame beta chains. Entries are consolidated by CDR3 protein sequence, retaining the most common genes and DNA. TCRdb's processing, not the authors', yielded these V and J calls. Within this sample are 62,000 or so distinct CDR3 sequences, with 25% to 35% of them counted one time only. The top ten clones comprise around 2% of the sample.

Germline trimming amounts to 6 bases on V and 2 bases on J, with 3 as the count of junction bases outside the gene matches. Spanning cysteine to phenylalanine, the CDR3 consists of 14 amino acids. Kept here is only the CDR3 DNA, which spans 42 bases and is read in frame from base 1. In the germline V gene, CDR1 corresponds to SGHAT and CDR2 to FQNNGV. To purify naive CD4+ T cells, the Miltenyi Naive CD4+ T Cell Isolation kit was used, and CD25 microbeads served to deplete Tregs. Tregs, naive and memory CD4+ T cells from tumor, blood and ipsilateral draining lymph nodes of a few breast cancer patients underwent full-length TCR alpha and beta sequencing. Tumor tissue, along with lymph nodes from ipsilateral axillary dissection, was perfused with PBS, minced, and then digested using collagenase I and hyaluronidase. A purity exceeding 90% was confirmed by FACS for the sorted cell populations.

The receptor's source is a female donor with breast cancer. The sample taken for sequencing was tumor-infiltrating naive CD4+ T cells sorted from the breast tumor. The meaning of the sample's cell subset or site label: naive CD4+ T cells, CD4+CD45RA+CD25-. This receptor chain uses TRBV11-2 and TRBJ2-5; 10 central bases correspond to TRBD2. The CDR3 corresponds to CASSSSGGQETQYF. The bases read TGTGCCAGCAGTTCTAGCGGGGGTCAAGAGACCCAGTACTTC.